This TCR beta chain was found in a study of blood T cells in healthy people across ages. A second roughly 6 to 11 cycle PCR used barcoded and J-beta primers. TCRdb redid the calling of the 5' RACE reads with MiXCR, one entry per CDR3 protein. Counted here are more than 1.4 million distinct CDR3 sequences, 42% occurring once; the ten biggest clones make up 7% to 9.5%. The source material was blood. This sequence originates from a woman between 18 and 29 years old in good health.

DNA for the CDR3: TGTGCCAGCAGTCCATTAGCGGGAGGCCCGTCCGGTTACAATGAGCAGTACTTC. Translation: CASSPLAGGPSGYNEQYF. The gene calls are TRBV27 and TRBJ2-1; TRBD2 matches 10 bases. The J call may be mistaken, given a closer DNA end match to TRBJ2-7. Germline CDR1 is MNHEY and CDR2 is SMNVEV (reference sequence). This CDR3 region has 18 residues.